This T cell receptor beta chain originates from a study of T cells in Graves' hyperthyroidism and ophthalmopathy. Overall study: It was at initial diagnosis, before any treatment, that peripheral blood was collected. Findings and limits, study-wide: For ophthalmopathy, model prediction preceded onset by a median approximately 6 months.

Amplification targeted TCR beta CDR3 regions from RNA transcripts. The HTBI primer set drove a first-round RT-PCR of the TCR CDR3. Via MiXCR, TCRdb re-called the multiplex PCR reads, giving one row per CDR3 protein. The sample holds under 250,000 distinct CDR3 sequences; roughly 22% are singletons and the top ten take approximately 32%. About this clonotype: The antigen is unknown.

V lost 3 bases and J lost 2; bases outside the gene matches: 4. The germline CDR1 and CDR2 sequences are MNHEY and SMNVEV (reference sequence). The CDR3 covers 15 residues. Fresh peripheral blood, 8 to 10 ml, was the source of the PBMCs. V usage is TRBV27 and J usage is TRBJ1-3; 7 nucleotides line up with TRBD1. Input material: blood. The sequence came from a woman in her forties with Graves' ophthalmopathy. The CDR3 protein is CASSLKTGPGNTIYF. The CDR3 DNA follows: TGTGCCAGCAGTTTGAAGACAGGGCCTGGAAACACCATATATTTT.